The T cell receptor (beta chain) under discussion was sequenced for a study of early T cells in non-severe SARS-CoV-2 infection. After removal of 3 bases from V and 7 bases from J, the junction contained 7 bases not matched to a gene. CDR3 size: 15 residues. TCRdb processed the 5' RACE reads anew with MiXCR; each CDR3 protein has one entry. The sample gives approximately 81,000 distinct CDR3 sequences, 13% of which show up once; 4.5% to 7% is in the top ten. This sequence was found in an adult who was a healthcare worker with PCR-confirmed SARS-CoV-2 infection or an uninfected control (not recorded which). Sequencing used whole blood. V and J are TRBV12-3 or TRBV12-4 and TRBJ1-4; 8 bases agree with TRBD1. CDR3 bases: TGTGCCAGCAGTTTGGACAGGGTTCGGGGTGAAAAACTGTTTTTT. Amino acids: CASSLDRVRGEKLFF.